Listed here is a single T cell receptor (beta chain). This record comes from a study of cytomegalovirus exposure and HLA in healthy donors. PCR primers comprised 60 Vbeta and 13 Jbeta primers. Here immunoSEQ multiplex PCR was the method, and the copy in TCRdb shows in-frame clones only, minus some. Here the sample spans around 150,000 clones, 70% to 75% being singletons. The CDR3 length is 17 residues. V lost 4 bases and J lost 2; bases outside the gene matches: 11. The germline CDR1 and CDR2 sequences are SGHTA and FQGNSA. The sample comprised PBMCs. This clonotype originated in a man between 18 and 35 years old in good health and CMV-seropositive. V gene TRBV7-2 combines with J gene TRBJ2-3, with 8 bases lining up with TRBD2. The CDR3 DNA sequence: TGTGCCAGCAGCTACCCCGGACTAGCCGGGTCCACAGATACGCAGTATTTT. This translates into CASSYPGLAGSTDTQYF.